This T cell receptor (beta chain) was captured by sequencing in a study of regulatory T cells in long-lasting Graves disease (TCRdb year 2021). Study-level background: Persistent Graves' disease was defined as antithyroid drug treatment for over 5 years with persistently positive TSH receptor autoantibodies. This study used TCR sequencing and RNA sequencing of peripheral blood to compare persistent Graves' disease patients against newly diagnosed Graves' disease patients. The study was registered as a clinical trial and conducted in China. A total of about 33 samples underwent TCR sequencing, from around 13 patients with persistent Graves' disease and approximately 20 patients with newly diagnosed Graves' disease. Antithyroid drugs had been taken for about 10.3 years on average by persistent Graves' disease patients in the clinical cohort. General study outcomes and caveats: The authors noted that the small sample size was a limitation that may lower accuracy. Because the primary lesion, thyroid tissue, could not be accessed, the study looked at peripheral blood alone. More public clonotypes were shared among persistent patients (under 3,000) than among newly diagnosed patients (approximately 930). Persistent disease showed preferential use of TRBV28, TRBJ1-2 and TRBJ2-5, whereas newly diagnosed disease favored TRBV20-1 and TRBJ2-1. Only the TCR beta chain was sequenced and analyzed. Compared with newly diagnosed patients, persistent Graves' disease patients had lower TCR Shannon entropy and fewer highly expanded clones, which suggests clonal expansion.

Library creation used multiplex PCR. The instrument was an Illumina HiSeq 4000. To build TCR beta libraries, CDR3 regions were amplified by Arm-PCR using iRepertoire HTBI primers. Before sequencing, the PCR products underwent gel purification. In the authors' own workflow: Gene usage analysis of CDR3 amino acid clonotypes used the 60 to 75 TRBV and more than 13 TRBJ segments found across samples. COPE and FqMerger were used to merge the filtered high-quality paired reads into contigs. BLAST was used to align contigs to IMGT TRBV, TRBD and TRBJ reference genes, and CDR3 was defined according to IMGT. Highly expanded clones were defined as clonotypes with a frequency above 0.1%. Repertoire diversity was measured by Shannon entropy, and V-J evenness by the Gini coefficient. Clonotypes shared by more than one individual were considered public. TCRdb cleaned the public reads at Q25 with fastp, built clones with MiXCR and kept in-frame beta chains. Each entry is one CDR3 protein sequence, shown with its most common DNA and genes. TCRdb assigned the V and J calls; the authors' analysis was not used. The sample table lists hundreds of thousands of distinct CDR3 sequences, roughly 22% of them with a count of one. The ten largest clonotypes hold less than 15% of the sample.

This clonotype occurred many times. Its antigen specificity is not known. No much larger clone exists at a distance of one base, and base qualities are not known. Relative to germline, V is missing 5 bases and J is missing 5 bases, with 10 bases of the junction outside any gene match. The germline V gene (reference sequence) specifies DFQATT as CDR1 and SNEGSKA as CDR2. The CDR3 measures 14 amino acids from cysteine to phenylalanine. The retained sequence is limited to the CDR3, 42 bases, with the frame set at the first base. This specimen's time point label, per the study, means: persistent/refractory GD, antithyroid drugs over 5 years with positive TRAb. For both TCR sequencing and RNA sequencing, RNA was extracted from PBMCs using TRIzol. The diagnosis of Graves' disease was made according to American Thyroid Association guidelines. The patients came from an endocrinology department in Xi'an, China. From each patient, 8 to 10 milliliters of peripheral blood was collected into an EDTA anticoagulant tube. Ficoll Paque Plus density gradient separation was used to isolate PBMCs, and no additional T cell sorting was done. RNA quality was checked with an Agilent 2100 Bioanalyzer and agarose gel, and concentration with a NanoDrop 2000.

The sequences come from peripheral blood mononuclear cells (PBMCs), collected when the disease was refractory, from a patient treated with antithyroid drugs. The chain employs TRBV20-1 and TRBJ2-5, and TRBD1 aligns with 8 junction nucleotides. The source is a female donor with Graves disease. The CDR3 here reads CSAFPQGAYETQYF. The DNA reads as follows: TGCAGTGCTTTCCCCCAGGGGGCCTACGAGACCCAGTACTTC.